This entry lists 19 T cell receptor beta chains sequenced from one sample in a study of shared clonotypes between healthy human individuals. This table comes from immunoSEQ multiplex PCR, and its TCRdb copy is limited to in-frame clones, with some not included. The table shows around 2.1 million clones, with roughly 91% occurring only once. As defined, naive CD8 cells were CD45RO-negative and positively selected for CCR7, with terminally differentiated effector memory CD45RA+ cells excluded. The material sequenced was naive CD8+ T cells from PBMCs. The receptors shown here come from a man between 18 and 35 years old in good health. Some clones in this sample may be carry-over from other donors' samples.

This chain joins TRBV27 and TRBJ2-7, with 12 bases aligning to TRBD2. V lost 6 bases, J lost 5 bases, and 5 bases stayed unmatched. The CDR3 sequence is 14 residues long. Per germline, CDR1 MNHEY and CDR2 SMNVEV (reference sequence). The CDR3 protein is CASRPTSGSHEQYF. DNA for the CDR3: TGTGCCAGCAGACCGACTAGCGGGAGTCACGAGCAGTACTTC.

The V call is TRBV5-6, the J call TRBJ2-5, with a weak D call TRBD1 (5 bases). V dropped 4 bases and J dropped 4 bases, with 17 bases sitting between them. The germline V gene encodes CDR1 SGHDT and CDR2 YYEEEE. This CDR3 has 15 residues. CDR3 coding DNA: TGTGCCAGCAGCACAGGACACTATAGGGGAGAGACCCAGTACTTC. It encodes CASSTGHYRGETQYF.

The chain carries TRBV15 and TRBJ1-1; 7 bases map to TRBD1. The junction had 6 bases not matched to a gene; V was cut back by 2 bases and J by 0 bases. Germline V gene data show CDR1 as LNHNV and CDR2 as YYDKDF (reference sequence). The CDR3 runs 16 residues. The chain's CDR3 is CATSRPGQRMNTEAFF. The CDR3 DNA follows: TGTGCCACCAGCAGACCGGGACAGCGTATGAACACTGAAGCTTTCTTT.

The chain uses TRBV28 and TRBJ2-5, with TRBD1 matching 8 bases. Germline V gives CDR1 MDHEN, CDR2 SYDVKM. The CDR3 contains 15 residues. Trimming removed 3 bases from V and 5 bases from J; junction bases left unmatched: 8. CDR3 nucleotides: TGTGCCAGCAGTTTTTCCCAGGGGGCGGCGGAGACCCAGTACTTC. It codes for CASSFSQGAAETQYF.

The CDR3 nucleotides are TGTGCCAGCAGCTTCCTCTCGGACCAAACCTACAATGAGCAGTTCTTC. This encodes CASSFLSDQTYNEQFF. The J gene is TRBJ2-1, the V gene TRBV5-6, with D uncertain. V lost 2 bases and J lost 2, with 14 bases in between. Germline assignment: CDR1 SGHDT and CDR2 YYEEEE. This CDR3 is built from 16 residues.

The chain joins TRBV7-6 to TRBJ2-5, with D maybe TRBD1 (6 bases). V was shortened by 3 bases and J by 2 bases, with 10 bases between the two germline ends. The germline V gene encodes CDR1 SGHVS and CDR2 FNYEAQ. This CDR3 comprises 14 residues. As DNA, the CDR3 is TGTGCCAGCAGCTTCCCAACAGGGCAAGAGACCCAGTACTTC. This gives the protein CASSFPTGQETQYF.

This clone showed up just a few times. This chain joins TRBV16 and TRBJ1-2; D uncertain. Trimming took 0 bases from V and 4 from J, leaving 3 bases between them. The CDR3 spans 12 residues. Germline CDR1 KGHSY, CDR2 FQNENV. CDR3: CASSQSVYGYTF. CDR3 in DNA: TGTGCCAGCAGCCAATCGGTCTATGGCTACACCTTC.

The CDR3 sequence is CASRSQETQYF. The CDR3 DNA follows: TGTGCCAGCAGATCCCAAGAGACCCAGTACTTC. The V and J genes are TRBV4-2 and TRBJ2-5; D uncertain. The CDR3 spans 11 residues. Germline lookup yields CDR1 LGHNA and CDR2 YNFKEQ. Trimming removed 6 bases from V and 1 base from J, with 3 bases in between.

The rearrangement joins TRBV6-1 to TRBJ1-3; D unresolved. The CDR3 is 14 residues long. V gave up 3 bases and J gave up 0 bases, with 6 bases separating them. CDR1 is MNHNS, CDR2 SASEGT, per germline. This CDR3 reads CASSDANSGNTIYF. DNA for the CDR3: TGTGCCAGCAGTGATGCTAACTCTGGAAACACCATATATTTT.

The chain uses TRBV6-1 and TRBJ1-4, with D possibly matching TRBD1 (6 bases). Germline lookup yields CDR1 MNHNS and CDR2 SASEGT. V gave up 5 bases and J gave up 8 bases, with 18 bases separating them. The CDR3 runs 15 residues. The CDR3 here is CASSPGRQRGEKLFF. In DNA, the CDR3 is TGTGCCAGCAGTCCCGGTAGGCAGAGGGGGGAAAAACTGTTTTTT.

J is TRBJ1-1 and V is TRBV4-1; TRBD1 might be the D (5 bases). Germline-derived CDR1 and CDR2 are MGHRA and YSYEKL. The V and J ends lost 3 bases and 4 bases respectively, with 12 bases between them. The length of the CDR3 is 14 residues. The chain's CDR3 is CASSQAPGSTEAFF. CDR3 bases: TGCGCCAGCAGCCAGGCTCCAGGGTCCACTGAAGCTTTCTTT.

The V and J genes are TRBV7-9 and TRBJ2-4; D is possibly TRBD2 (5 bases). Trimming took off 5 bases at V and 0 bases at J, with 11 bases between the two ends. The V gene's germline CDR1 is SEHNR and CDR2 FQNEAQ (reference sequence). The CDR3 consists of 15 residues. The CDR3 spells CASSNRDRAKNIQYF. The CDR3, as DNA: TGTGCCAGCAGCAACCGGGATCGAGCCAAAAACATTCAGTACTTC.

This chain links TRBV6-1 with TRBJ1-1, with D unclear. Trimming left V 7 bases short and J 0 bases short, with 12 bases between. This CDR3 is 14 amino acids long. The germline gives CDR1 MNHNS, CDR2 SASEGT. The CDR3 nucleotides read TGTGCCAGCAACGCCTGGCGGGTGAACACTGAAGCTTTCTTT. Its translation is CASNAWRVNTEAFF.

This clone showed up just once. The CDR3 protein is CASSFSGREETQYF. DNA for the CDR3: TGTGCCAGCAGCTTTAGCGGCCGCGAAGAGACCCAGTACTTC. V usage is TRBV11-2 and J usage is TRBJ2-5, with D maybe TRBD2 (6 bases). Germline CDR1 is SGHAT and CDR2 is FQNNGV. There are 14 residues in the CDR3. Trimming removed 3 bases at V and 3 bases at J, with 11 bases between. The variable domain in full, with the rest retrieved from reference TRBV11-2 and TRBJ2-5, is EAGVAQSPRYKIIEKRQSVAFWCNPISGHATLYWYQQILGQGPKLLIQFQNNGVVDDSQLPKDRFSAERLKGVDSTLKIQPAKLEDSAVYLCASSFSGREETQYFGPGTRLLVL.

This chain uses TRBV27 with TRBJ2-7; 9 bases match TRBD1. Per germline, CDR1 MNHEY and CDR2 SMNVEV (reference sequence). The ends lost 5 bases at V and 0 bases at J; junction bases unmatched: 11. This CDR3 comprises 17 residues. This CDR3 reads CASSPGTGTLSSYEQYF. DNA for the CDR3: TGTGCCAGCAGTCCCGGGACAGGGACCCTGAGCTCCTACGAGCAGTACTTC.

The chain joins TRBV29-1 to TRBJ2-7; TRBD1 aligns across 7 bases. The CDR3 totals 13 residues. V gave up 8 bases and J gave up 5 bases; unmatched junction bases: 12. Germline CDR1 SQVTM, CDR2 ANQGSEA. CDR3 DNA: TGCAGCTCCCGGGACAGCTTGAGCGACGAGCAGTACTTC. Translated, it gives CSSRDSLSDEQYF.

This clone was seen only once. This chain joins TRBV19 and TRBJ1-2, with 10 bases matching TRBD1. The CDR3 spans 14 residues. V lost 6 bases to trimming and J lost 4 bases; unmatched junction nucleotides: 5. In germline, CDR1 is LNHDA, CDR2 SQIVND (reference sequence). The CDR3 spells CASSSGTGAYGYTF. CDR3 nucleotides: TGTGCCAGTAGCTCCGGGACAGGGGCCTATGGCTACACCTTC. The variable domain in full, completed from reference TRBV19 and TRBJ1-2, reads DGGITQSPKYLFRKEGQNVTLSCEQNLNHDAMYWYRQDPGQGLRLIYYSQIVNDFQKGDIAEGYSVSREKKESFPLTVTSAQKNPTAFYLCASSSGTGAYGYTFGSGTRLTVV.

CDR3 sequence: CASGLVLGSQQFF. The CDR3 DNA is TGTGCTAGTGGTTTGGTCCTGGGGTCGCAGCAGTTCTTC. The V call is TRBV12-5, the J call TRBJ2-1; D is unresolved. V dropped 0 bases and J dropped 11 bases, with 11 bases sitting between them. The CDR3 consists of 13 residues. The germline gives CDR1 LGHNT, CDR2 FRNRAP.

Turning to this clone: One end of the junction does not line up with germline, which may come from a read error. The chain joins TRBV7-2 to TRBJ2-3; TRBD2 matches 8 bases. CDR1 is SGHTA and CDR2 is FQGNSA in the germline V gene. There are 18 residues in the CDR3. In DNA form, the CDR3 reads TGTGCCAGCAGCTTAGCTCCTGGAGCGGGAGCGGGCACGGATACGCAGTATTTT. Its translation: CASSLAPGAGAGTDTQYF.